The sample holds one count of the clone carrying this T cell receptor (beta chain). Its antigen is as yet unknown. Compared with germline, one end of the junction differs, possibly owing to a read error. The data stem from a study of T cell responses to AZD1222 COVID-19 vaccine. Points from the study as a whole: The peak T cell response came first, and repertoires were sampled only after it. Most donors were white British and more were female, and clonal diversity was possibly underestimated. Targeting of unmutated variant regions was reportedly seen in nearly half of spike-specific TCRs.

CDR3 length equals 12 residues. Germline values: CDR1 LNHNV, CDR2 YYDKDF (reference sequence). TCRdb's copy holds only in-frame clones and misses some; the assay was immunoSEQ multiplex PCR. This table has about 45,000 clones, around three quarters appearing once. The origin of this receptor is an adult in good health. The sequenced sample was peripheral blood, obtained on day 0 of AZD1222 vaccination. This rearrangement joins TRBV15 to TRBJ1-1, with D possibly being TRBD1 (5 bases). The CDR3 region is CATSRDSGDLRF. The CDR3 DNA reads as TGTGCCACCAGCAGAGATTCCGGGGACCTGCGGTTT.